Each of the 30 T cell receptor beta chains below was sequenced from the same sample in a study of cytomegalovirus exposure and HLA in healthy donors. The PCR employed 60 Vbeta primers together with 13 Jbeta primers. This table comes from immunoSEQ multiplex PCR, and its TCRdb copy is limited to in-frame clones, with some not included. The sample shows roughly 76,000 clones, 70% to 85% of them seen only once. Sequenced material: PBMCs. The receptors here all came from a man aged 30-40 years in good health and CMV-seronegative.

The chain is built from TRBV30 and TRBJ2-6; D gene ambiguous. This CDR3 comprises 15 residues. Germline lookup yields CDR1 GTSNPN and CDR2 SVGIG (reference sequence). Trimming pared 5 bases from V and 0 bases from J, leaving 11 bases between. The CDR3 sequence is CAWGPLSSGANVLTF. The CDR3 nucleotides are TGTGCCTGGGGTCCGCTGAGCTCTGGGGCCAACGTCCTGACTTTC.

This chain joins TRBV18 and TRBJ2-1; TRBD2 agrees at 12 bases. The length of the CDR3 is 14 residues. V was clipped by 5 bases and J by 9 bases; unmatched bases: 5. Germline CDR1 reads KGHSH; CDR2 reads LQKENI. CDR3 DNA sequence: TGTGCCAGCTCAGGACTAGCGGGAAAAACTGAGCAGTTCTTC. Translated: CASSGLAGKTEQFF.

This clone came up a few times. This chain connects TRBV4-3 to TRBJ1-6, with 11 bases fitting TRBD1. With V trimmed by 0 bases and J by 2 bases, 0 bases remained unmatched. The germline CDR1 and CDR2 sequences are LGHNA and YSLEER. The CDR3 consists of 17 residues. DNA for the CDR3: TGCGCCAGCAGCCAAGAGGACAGGGGGCCCTATAATTCACCCCTCCACTTT. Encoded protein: CASSQEDRGPYNSPLHF.

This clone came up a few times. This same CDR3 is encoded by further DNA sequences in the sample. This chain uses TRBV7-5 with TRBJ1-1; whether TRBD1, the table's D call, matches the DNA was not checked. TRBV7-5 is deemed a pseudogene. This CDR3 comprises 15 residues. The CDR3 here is CARSLVLGGITEAFF. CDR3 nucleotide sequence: TGTGCCAGAAGCTTAGTTCTAGGGGGCATCACTGAAGCTTTCTTC.

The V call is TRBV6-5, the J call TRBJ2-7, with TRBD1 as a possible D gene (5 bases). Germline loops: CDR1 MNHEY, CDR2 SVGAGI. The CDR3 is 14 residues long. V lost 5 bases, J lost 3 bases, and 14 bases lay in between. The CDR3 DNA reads TGTGCCAGCAGTACCCTAGGGGTGGTCTACGAGCAGTACTTC. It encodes CASSTLGVVYEQYF.

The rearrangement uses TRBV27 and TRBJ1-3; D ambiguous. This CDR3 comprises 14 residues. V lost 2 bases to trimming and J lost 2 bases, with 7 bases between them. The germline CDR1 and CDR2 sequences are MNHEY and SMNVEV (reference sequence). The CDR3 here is CASSLGQTGNTIYF. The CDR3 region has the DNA TGTGCCAGCAGTTTAGGCCAGACTGGAAACACCATATATTTT.

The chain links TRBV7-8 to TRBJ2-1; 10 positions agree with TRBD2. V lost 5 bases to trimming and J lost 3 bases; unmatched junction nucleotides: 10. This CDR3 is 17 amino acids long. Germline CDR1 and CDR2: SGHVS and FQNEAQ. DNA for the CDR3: TGTGCCAGCAGCCTCCCCTTACTAGCGGGATTCTACAATGAGCAGTTCTTC. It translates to CASSLPLLAGFYNEQFF.

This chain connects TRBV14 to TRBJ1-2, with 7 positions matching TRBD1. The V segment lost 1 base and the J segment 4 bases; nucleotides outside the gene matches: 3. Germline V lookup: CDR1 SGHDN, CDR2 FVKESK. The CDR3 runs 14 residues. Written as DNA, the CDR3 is TGTGCCAGCAGCCAAGTACCAGGGGGCTATGGCTACACCTTC. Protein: CASSQVPGGYGYTF.

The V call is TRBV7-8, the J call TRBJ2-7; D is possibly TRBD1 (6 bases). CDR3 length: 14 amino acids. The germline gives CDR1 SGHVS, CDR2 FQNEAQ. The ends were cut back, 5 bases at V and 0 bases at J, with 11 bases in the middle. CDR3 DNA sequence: TGTGCCAGCAGCATTACAGGGTTCTCCTACGAGCAGTACTTC. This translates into CASSITGFSYEQYF. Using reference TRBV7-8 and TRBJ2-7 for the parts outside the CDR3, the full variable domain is GAGVSQSPRYKVAKRGQDVALRCDPISGHVSLFWYQQALGQGPEFLTYFQNEAQLDKSGLPSDRFFAERPEGSVSTLKIQRTQQEDSAVYLCASSITGFSYEQYFGPGTRLTVT.

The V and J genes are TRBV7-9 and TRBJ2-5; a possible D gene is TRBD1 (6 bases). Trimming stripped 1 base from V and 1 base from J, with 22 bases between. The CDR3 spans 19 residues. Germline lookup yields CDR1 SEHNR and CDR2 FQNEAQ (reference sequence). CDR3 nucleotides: TGTGCCAGCAGCTTAGTTGTCGTGTGGGACACCGAGTCCCAAGAGACCCAGTACTTC. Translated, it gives CASSLVVVWDTESQETQYF.

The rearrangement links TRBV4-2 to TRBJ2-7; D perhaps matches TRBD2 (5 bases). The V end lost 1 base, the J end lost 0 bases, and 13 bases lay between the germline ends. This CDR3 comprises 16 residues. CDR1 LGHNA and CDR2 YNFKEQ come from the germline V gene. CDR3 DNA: TGTGCCAGCAGCCAAGGCCCCCGGGGAAGCTCCTACGAGCAGTACTTC. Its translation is CASSQGPRGSSYEQYF.

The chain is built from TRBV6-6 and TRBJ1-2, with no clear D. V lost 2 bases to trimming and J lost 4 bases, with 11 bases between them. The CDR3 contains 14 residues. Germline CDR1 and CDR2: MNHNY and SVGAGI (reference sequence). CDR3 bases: TGTGCCAGCAGTTACCCGGCAGGTACCTATGGCTACACCTTC. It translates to CASSYPAGTYGYTF.

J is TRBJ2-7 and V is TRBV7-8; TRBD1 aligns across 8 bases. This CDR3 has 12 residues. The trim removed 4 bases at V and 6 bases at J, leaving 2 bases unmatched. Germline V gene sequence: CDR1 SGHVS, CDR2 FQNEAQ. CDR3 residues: CASSSDRGEQYF. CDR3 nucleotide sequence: TGTGCCAGCAGCTCCGACAGGGGCGAGCAGTACTTC. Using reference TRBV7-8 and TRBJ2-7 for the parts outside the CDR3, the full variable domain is GAGVSQSPRYKVAKRGQDVALRCDPISGHVSLFWYQQALGQGPEFLTYFQNEAQLDKSGLPSDRFFAERPEGSVSTLKIQRTQQEDSAVYLCASSSDRGEQYFGPGTRLTVT.

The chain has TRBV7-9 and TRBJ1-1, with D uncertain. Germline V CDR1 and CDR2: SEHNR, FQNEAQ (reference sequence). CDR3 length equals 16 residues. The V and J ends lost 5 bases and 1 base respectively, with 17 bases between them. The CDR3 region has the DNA TGTGCCAGCAGCCCCCTACGCGGGGAGGAGAACACTGAAGCTTTCTTT. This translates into CASSPLRGEENTEAFF.

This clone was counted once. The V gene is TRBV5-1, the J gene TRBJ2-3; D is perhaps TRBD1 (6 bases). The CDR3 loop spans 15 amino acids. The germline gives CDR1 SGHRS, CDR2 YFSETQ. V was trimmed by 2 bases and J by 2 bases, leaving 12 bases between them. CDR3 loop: CASSLRTDSTDTQYF. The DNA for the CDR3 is TGCGCCAGCAGCTTAAGGACAGATTCCACAGATACGCAGTATTTT.

As DNA, the CDR3 is TGCGCCAGCAGTATTCCAGGGACTAAGGACAATGAGCAGTTCTTC. It codes for CASSIPGTKDNEQFF. This chain connects TRBV10-1 to TRBJ2-1; 7 bases map to TRBD2. Germline CDR1 and CDR2: WNHNN and SYGVQD (reference sequence). The J segment lost 5 bases and the V segment lost 5 bases, leaving 9 bases of the junction unmatched. The CDR3 totals 15 residues.

The CDR3: CAISERERGYTF. In nucleotides, the CDR3 is TGTGCCATCAGTGAGCGAGAACGAGGCTACACCTTC. V and J are TRBV10-3 and TRBJ1-2; D gene unclear. This CDR3 contains 12 residues. The V end lost 2 bases, the J end lost 8 bases, and 9 bases lay between the germline ends. From germline, CDR1 is ENHRY and CDR2 SYGVKD.

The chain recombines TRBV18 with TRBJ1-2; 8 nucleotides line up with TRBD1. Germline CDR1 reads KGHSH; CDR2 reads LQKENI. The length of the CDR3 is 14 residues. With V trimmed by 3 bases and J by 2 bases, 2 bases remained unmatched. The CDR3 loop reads CASSPGQGNYGYTF. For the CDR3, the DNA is TGTGCCAGCTCACCTGGACAGGGCAACTATGGCTACACCTTC.

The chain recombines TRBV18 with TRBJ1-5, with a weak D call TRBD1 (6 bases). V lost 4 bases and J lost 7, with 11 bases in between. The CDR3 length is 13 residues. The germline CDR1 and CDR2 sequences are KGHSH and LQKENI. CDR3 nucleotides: TGTGCCAGCTCACTCAACAGGGACCAGCCCCAGCATTTT. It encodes CASSLNRDQPQHF.

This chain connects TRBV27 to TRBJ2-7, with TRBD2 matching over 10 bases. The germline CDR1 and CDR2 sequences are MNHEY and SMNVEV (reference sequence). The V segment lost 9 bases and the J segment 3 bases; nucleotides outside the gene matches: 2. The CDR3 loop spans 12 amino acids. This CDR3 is CASSSGGYEQYF. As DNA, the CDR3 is TGTGCCAGTTCTAGCGGGGGCTACGAGCAGTACTTC.

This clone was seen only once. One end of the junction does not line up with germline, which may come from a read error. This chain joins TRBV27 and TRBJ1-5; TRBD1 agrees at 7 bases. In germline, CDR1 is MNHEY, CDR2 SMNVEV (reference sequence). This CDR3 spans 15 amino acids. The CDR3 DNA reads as TGTTCCAGCAGTTTCCAAAAGGGGGCCAATCAGCCCCAGCATTTT. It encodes CSSSFQKGANQPQHF.

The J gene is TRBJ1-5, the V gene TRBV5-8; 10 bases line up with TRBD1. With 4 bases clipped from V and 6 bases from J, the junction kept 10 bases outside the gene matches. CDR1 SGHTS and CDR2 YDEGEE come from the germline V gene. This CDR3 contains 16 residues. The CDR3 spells CASSPGSGQGSQPQHF. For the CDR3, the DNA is TGTGCCAGCAGCCCTGGATCGGGACAGGGGAGTCAGCCCCAGCATTTT.

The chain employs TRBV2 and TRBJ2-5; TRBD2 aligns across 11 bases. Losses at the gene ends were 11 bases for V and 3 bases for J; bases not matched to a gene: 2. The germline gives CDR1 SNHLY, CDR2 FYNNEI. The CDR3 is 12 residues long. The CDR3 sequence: CAGGLAEETQYF. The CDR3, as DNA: TGTGCCGGGGGACTAGCGGAAGAGACCCAGTACTTC.

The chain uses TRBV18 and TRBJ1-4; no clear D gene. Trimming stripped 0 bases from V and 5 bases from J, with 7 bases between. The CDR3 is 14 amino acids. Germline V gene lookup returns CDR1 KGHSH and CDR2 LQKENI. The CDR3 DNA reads TGTGCCAGCTCACCACCGGCGGGGAATGAAAAACTGTTTTTT. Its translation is CASSPPAGNEKLFF.

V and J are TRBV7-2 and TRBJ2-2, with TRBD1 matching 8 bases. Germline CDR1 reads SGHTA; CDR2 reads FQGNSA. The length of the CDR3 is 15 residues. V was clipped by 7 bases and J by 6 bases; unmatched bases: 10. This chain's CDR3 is CASKDQGALPGELFF. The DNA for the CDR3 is TGTGCCAGCAAAGATCAGGGGGCTCTCCCCGGGGAGCTGTTTTTT.

The CDR3 protein is CASSLNQEQGGKTQYF. In DNA form, the CDR3 reads TGTGCCAGCAGCTTAAACCAAGAACAGGGGGGAAAGACCCAGTACTTC. V and J are TRBV11-2 and TRBJ2-5; 8 positions agree with TRBD1. After removal of 2 bases from V and 6 bases from J, the junction contained 11 bases not matched to a gene. The germline V gene has CDR1 SGHAT and CDR2 FQNNGV. There are 16 residues in the CDR3.

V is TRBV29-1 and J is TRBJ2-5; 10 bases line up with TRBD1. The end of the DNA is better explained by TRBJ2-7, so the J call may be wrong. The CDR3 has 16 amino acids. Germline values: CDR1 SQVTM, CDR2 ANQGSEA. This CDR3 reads CSALGQGTRKAYEQYF. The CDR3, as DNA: TGCAGCGCTCTGGGACAGGGGACTCGTAAAGCCTACGAGCAGTACTTC.

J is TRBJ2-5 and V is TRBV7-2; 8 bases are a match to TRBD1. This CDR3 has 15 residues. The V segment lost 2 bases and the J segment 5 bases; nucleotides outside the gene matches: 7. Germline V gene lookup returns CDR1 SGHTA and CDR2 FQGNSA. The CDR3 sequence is CASSLRQGAPETQYF. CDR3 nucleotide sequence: TGTGCCAGCAGCTTAAGGCAGGGGGCTCCGGAGACCCAGTACTTC.

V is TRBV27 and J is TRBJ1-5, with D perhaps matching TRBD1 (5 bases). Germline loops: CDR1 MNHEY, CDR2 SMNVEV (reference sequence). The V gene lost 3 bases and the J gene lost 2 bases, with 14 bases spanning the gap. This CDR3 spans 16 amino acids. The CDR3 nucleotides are TGTGCCAGCAGTTTGCAGGGTGGCCGGGGCAATCAGCCCCAGCATTTT. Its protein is CASSLQGGRGNQPQHF.

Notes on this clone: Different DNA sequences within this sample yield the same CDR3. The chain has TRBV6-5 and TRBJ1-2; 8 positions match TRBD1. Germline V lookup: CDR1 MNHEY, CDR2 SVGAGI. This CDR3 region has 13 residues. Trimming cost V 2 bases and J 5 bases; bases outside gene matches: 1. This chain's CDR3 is CASSYDRGYGYTF. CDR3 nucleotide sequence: TGTGCCAGCAGTTACGACAGGGGTTATGGCTACACCTTC.